This entry describes one T cell receptor beta chain. This sample was included in a study of blood T cell repertoires in COVID-19. Clones were sequenced by immunoSEQ multiplex PCR, and TCRdb holds only the in-frame ones, with some missing. The profile covers about 180,000 clones, with approximately 85% appearing a single time and 3% to 3.5% taken by the ten largest. V was clipped by 4 bases and J by 4 bases; unmatched bases: 2. The CDR3 totals 13 residues. Sequencing was carried out using peripheral blood. This clonotype was sampled from a man in his sixties with acute or convalescent COVID-19. The genes are TRBV12-3 or TRBV12-4 and TRBJ1-2, with 8 bases matching TRBD1. The CDR3 here is CASSYRGSYGYTF. CDR3 in DNA: TGTGCCAGCAGTTACAGGGGGAGCTATGGCTACACCTTC.